The rows below give T cell receptor beta chains drawn from one sample of a study of early T cells in non-severe SARS-CoV-2 infection. TCRdb analysed the 5' RACE reads with MiXCR anew, one entry per CDR3 protein. The sample lists tens of thousands of distinct CDR3 sequences; 18% were seen once. The sequenced sample was whole blood, obtained at baseline. The receptors were gathered from an adult who was a healthcare worker with PCR-confirmed SARS-CoV-2 infection or an uninfected control (not recorded which). Each CDR3 is given with its conserved first and last residue. The order of the fields is D gene, clone size, V gene, J gene, CDR3 protein, CDR3 DNA. D genes are given only for firm matches. Only part of the rows carry a size: once, few, many, or a class if the clone is expanded.

D: .
size: .
V: TRBV6-2/TRBV6-3
J: TRBJ1-6
CDR3: CASSGGGHFNSPLHF
DNA: TGTGCCAGCAGCGGCGGGGGACATTTTAATTCACCCCTCCACTTT

D: .
size: .
V: TRBV3-1
J: TRBJ2-7
CDR3: CASSQDARAPSYEQYF
DNA: TGTGCCAGCAGCCAAGACGCGAGGGCACCCTCCTACGAGCAGTACTTC

D: TRBD1
size: few
V: TRBV25-1
J: TRBJ1-2
CDR3: CASSDSRTGGSSYGYTF
DNA: TGTGCCAGCAGTGATTCCAGGACAGGGGGCTCCTCCTATGGCTACACCTTC

D: .
size: .
V: TRBV20-1
J: TRBJ1-1
CDR3: CSATGRVNTEAFF
DNA: TGCAGTGCAACCGGACGGGTGAACACTGAAGCTTTCTTT

D: TRBD1
size: .
V: TRBV5-1
J: TRBJ1-6
CDR3: CTSSQLPQGAPWNSPLHF
DNA: TGCACCAGCAGCCAATTACCGCAGGGGGCGCCATGGAATTCACCCCTCCACTTT

D: .
size: few
V: TRBV5-1
J: TRBJ2-5
CDR3: CASSFQETQYF
DNA: TGCGCCAGCAGCTTTCAAGAGACCCAGTACTTC

D: .
size: .
V: TRBV20-1
J: TRBJ1-6
CDR3: CSASTGSSPLHF
DNA: TGCAGTGCGTCGACAGGTAGTTCACCCCTCCACTTT

D: TRBD2
size: few
V: TRBV30
J: TRBJ2-1
CDR3: CAWSAGTSGGREQFF
DNA: TGTGCCTGGAGTGCCGGGACTAGCGGGGGGCGTGAGCAGTTCTTC

D: .
size: .
V: TRBV9
J: TRBJ2-3
CDR3: CASSIPRGGTDTQYF
DNA: TGTGCCAGCAGCATACCCAGGGGGGGCACAGATACGCAGTATTTT

D: .
size: few
V: TRBV6-5
J: TRBJ2-2
CDR3: CASTPRGDANTGELFF
DNA: TGTGCCAGCACCCCAAGGGGAGACGCGAACACCGGGGAGCTGTTTTTT

D: .
size: few
V: TRBV11-2
J: TRBJ2-6
CDR3: CASSFLGIVLTF
DNA: TGTGCCAGCAGCTTCCTAGGCATCGTCCTGACTTTC

D: .
size: .
V: TRBV27
J: TRBJ1-1
CDR3: CASSYTKNTEAFF
DNA: TGTGCCAGCAGTTATACCAAGAACACTGAAGCTTTCTTT

D: TRBD2
size: few
V: TRBV30
J: TRBJ2-1
CDR3: CAWSGLAGGAGGQFF
DNA: TGTGCCTGGAGTGGACTAGCGGGGGGGGCTGGTGGGCAGTTCTTC

D: .
size: many
V: TRBV2
J: TRBJ1-2
CDR3: CASKQGDYTF
DNA: TGTGCCAGCAAACAGGGCGACTACACCTTC

D: .
size: .
V: TRBV7-9
J: TRBJ2-3
CDR3: CASSFNLDTQYF
DNA: TGTGCCAGCAGCTTTAATTTAGATACGCAGTATTTT

D: .
size: many
V: TRBV11-2
J: TRBJ1-1
CDR3: CASSLEWGNRGTEAFF
DNA: TGTGCCAGCAGCTTAGAGTGGGGGAATCGAGGCACTGAAGCTTTCTTT